This T cell receptor beta chain was documented in a study of cytomegalovirus exposure and HLA in healthy donors. Study-wide context: Unique TCR beta sequences numbering fewer than 130 million came from 190 million or so T cells in an earlier analysis. Study-wide results and limits: In a later analysis, most CMV-associated TCR beta chains appeared HLA-restricted. The CMV antigen specificity of three CMV-associated chains was confirmed through in vitro analysis. The study labeled around 160 TCR beta chains cytomegalovirus-associated.

The V end lost 4 bases, the J end lost 6 bases, and 25 bases lay between the germline ends. CDR3 length: 17 residues. Germline V gene data show CDR1 as MNHEY and CDR2 as SMNVEV (reference sequence). On this clone: The antigen remains unidentified.

PCR involved 60 Vbeta and 13 Jbeta primers. Data came from immunoSEQ multiplex PCR; TCRdb stores just in-frame clones and leaves some out. The table includes some 140,000 clones, about 74% detected once. Sequenced: PBMCs. This sequence was found in a woman aged 40 to 50 in good health and CMV-seronegative. The chain uses TRBV27 and TRBJ2-7; weak D call: TRBD1 (6 bases). CDR3 DNA sequence: TGTGCCAGCAGTTCAATAAACAGGGAATATACTCCTTGCGAGCAGTACTTC. Its protein is CASSSINREYTPCEQYF.